The T cell receptor beta chain under discussion was sequenced for a study of blood T cell repertoires in COVID-19. Study summary: The samples span acute and convalescent COVID-19 from the United States, Italy and Spain. Sample material is recorded as cDNA or gDNA derived from T cells, B-cell-depleted T cells, or PBMCs.

Original data processing: Estimates of nucleated cell counts were drawn from the amplification of reference gene primers. Sequencing used immunoSEQ multiplex PCR; TCRdb keeps in-frame clones, though not all of them. D and trimming come from the DNA, and the V and J calls and clone size come from that table. The sample lists more than 95,000 clones; roughly 80% were seen once. With 7 bases clipped from V and 6 bases from J, the junction kept 12 bases outside the gene matches. The CDR3 length is 16 residues. Germline V CDR1 and CDR2: SNHLY, FYNNEI. The sample taken for sequencing was peripheral blood. This TCR came from a woman of 80 years or more with active or convalescent COVID-19. The chain combines TRBV2 with TRBJ2-2, with 9 bases identical to TRBD1. CDR3 amino acids: CASKGGDRGIPGELFF. For the CDR3, the DNA is TGTGCCAGCAAAGGGGGAGACAGGGGGATACCCGGGGAGCTGTTTTTT.